This TCR beta chain is from a study of T cell responses to AZD1222 COVID-19 vaccine. The wider study: Combined were second doses at about 4 or about 12 weeks. Points from the study as a whole: White British ancestry dominated among donors, who included more females, and clonal diversity was possibly underestimated.

Regarding this clone: Its target is not known.

Clones were sequenced by immunoSEQ multiplex PCR, and TCRdb holds only the in-frame ones, with some missing. The data show tens of thousands of clones, with 85% to 90% seen just once and just over 30% held by the top ten. The CDR3 sequence is 15 residues long. Germline V gene lookup returns CDR1 KGHDR and CDR2 SFDVKD. J was trimmed by 6 bases and V by 6 bases; bases with no gene match: 6. The sequencing here drew on peripheral blood, taken on day 0 of AZD1222 vaccination. This rearrangement joins TRBV24-1 to TRBJ2-1; TRBD2 matches at 11 bases. The receptor comes from an adult in good health. The CDR3 reads CATSRTSGSINEQFF. The CDR3 nucleotides are TGTGCCACCAGTCGAACTAGCGGGAGCATCAATGAGCAGTTCTTC.